This entry lists 27 T cell receptor beta chains sequenced from one sample in a study of beta chain features in type 1 diabetes. What was sequenced were expressed TCRB transcripts, since all of the isolated RNA had been reverse transcribed. The method was immunoSEQ multiplex PCR; TCRdb's version includes in-frame clones alone and lacks a portion of them. The profile shows 150,000 to 180,000 clones, about 8.5% of them singletons. The sequencing sample was made of central memory CD4+ T cells from blood. These receptors originate from a man in his late teens or twenties in good health.

The chain has TRBV5-5 and TRBJ2-7; TRBD1 matches at 10 bases. V gave up 4 bases and J gave up 3 bases; unmatched junction bases: 10. CDR1 and CDR2 (germline): SGHKS, YYEKEE (reference sequence). The CDR3 is 16 amino acids. The CDR3 region is CASSEPGRTGGYEQYF. Here the CDR3 DNA reads TGTGCCAGCAGCGAACCCGGACGGACAGGGGGCTACGAGCAGTACTTC.

The genes are TRBV7-2 and TRBJ1-1; 7 bases map to TRBD1. The CDR3 contains 15 residues. Germline-derived CDR1 and CDR2 are SGHTA and FQGNSA. V shed 3 bases, J shed 6 bases, and the junction held 10 bases outside the gene matches. The CDR3 here is CASSFQQGSRAEAFF. CDR3 DNA sequence: TGTGCCAGCAGCTTCCAACAGGGGAGTAGGGCTGAAGCTTTCTTT.

This clone was counted a few times. The V and J genes are TRBV7-2 and TRBJ2-3, with 12 bases lining up with TRBD2. The J segment lost 8 bases and the V segment lost 5 bases, leaving 8 bases of the junction unmatched. Germline V gene sequence: CDR1 SGHTA, CDR2 FQGNSA. This CDR3 spans 15 amino acids. The CDR3 region has the DNA TGTGCCAGCAGCGGCCCTAGCGGGGGGGCCGTTACGCAGTATTTT. Its translation: CASSGPSGGAVTQYF.

This clone was seen a handful of times. This chain uses TRBV6-5 with TRBJ1-2; 8 bases are shared with TRBD1. There are 14 residues in the CDR3. In germline, CDR1 is MNHEY, CDR2 SVGAGI. The ends lost 4 bases at V and 8 bases at J; junction bases unmatched: 9. This chain's CDR3 is CASSWRRGLKGYTF. The CDR3 nucleotides read TGTGCCAGCAGTTGGCGCAGGGGGCTGAAGGGCTACACCTTC.

V gene TRBV18 combines with J gene TRBJ1-6; D remains ambiguous. The V and J ends lost 6 bases and 6 bases respectively, with 18 bases between them. The CDR3 is made up of 16 amino acids. The germline gives CDR1 KGHSH, CDR2 LQKENI. The CDR3 sequence is CASSTAEGPSNSPLHF. As DNA, the CDR3 is TGTGCCAGCTCCACGGCGGAGGGCCCAAGTAATTCACCCCTCCACTTT. Drawing the rest from reference TRBV18 and TRBJ1-6, the complete variable domain is NAGVMQNPRHLVRRRGQEARLRCSPMKGHSHVYWYRQLPEEGLKFMVYLQKENIIDESGMPKERFSAEFPKEGPSILRIQQVVRGDSAAYFCASSTAEGPSNSPLHFGNGTRLTVT.

The chain employs TRBV5-1 and TRBJ1-1, with a weak D call TRBD1 (5 bases). Germline loops: CDR1 SGHRS, CDR2 YFSETQ. The CDR3 totals 14 residues. V lost 0 bases and J 1 base, leaving 7 bases between the germline ends. The CDR3 bases are TGCGCCAGCAGCTTGGGCAGGGAGAACACTGAAGCTTTCTTT. Encoded protein: CASSLGRENTEAFF. The complete variable domain, with remaining parts taken from reference TRBV5-1 and TRBJ1-1, reads KAGVTQTPRYLIKTRGQQVTLSCSPISGHRSVSWYQQTPGQGLQFLFEYFSETQRNKGNFPGRFSGRQFSNSRSEMNVSTLELGDSALYLCASSLGRENTEAFFGQGTRLTVV.

J is TRBJ2-7 and V is TRBV28, with a weak D call TRBD2 (6 bases). The germline V gene encodes CDR1 MDHEN and CDR2 SYDVKM. With 8 bases removed from V and 4 bases from J, the gap between germline ends came to 18 bases. The CDR3 is 14 residues long. CDR3 in DNA: TGTGCCAGCGCCCGCGGGGTGGTGAGATACGAGCAGTACTTC. Protein: CASARGVVRYEQYF.

This clone occurred a few times. The chain employs TRBV28 and TRBJ2-3; D is perhaps TRBD2 (6 bases). This CDR3 contains 18 residues. Germline V gene sequence: CDR1 MDHEN, CDR2 SYDVKM. Trimming stripped 5 bases from V and 0 bases from J, with 21 bases between. CDR3: CASSTRTSAGTSTDTQYF. Written as DNA, the CDR3 is TGTGCCAGCAGTACCCGGACGTCCGCCGGGACTAGCACAGATACGCAGTATTTT.

In this sample, this clone turned up a few times. The chain joins TRBV5-1 to TRBJ1-6; D is unresolved. The germline V gene encodes CDR1 SGHRS and CDR2 YFSETQ. V lost 4 bases and J lost 0, with 5 bases in between. CDR3 length: 14 amino acids. The CDR3 here is CASSGSSYNSPLHF. CDR3 sequence (DNA): TGCGCCAGCAGCGGGAGCTCCTATAATTCACCCCTCCACTTT.

This clone was observed a handful of times. The chain has TRBV9 and TRBJ1-3; D gene unclear. CDR1 is SGDLS and CDR2 is YYNGEE in the germline V gene. Trimming stripped 0 bases from V and 6 bases from J, with 13 bases between. The CDR3 loop spans 15 amino acids. The DNA for the CDR3 is TGTGCCAGCAGCGTAGTAACCGGAGAAGCAAACACCATATATTTT. Translation gives CASSVVTGEANTIYF.

This clone was recorded at least ten times. This chain joins TRBV30 and TRBJ2-1; 7 bases line up with TRBD2. V lost 4 bases, J lost 5 bases, and 5 bases stayed unmatched. CDR3 size: 13 residues. Looked up from germline, CDR1 is GTSNPN and CDR2 is SVGIG (reference sequence). The CDR3 DNA is TGTGCCTGGACGGCTAGCGGAAACAATGAGCAGTTCTTC. Amino acids: CAWTASGNNEQFF.

This clone appeared a few times. The rearrangement joins TRBV28 to TRBJ2-7; 9 nucleotides agree with TRBD1. Trimming removed 6 bases from V and 1 base from J; junction bases left unmatched: 7. This CDR3 comprises 15 residues. Per the germline V gene, CDR1 is MDHEN and CDR2 is SYDVKM. CDR3 DNA: TGTGCCAGCAGCCCTGGGACAGGGAGATCCTACGAGCAGTACTTC. Translated, it gives CASSPGTGRSYEQYF.

This clone has just a few counts. CDR3 loop: CASRTQTGTNEKLFF. The CDR3 nucleotides read TGCGCCAGCAGAACGCAGACAGGAACTAATGAAAAACTGTTTTTT. This chain joins TRBV5-1 and TRBJ1-4; maybe TRBD1 (6 bases). CDR1 and CDR2 (germline): SGHRS, YFSETQ. Deletions cut 5 bases from V and 1 base from J, with 12 bases between. CDR3 length: 15 amino acids.

CDR3 loop: CASSNRGPDYGYTF. Written as DNA, the CDR3 is TGTGCTAGTTCCAACCGCGGGCCGGACTATGGCTACACCTTC. This chain connects TRBV7-7 to TRBJ1-2; D gene unclear. The CDR3 length is 14 residues. The germline V gene encodes CDR1 SSHAT and CDR2 FNYEAQ (reference sequence).

In its sample, this clone was seen many times. V usage is TRBV23-1 and J usage is TRBJ2-7, with 10 bases matching TRBD2. TRBV23-1 is placed among ORFs of uncertain function. CDR3 length: 18 amino acids. Unmatched junction bases numbered 12, after V lost 0 bases and J lost 4 bases. The CDR3 spells CASSQSGVSSGRKYEQYF. As DNA, the CDR3 is TGCGCCAGCAGTCAATCTGGGGTCTCTAGCGGGAGAAAGTACGAGCAGTACTTC.

This clone came up a few times. The rearrangement uses TRBV7-3 and TRBJ2-1; 11 nucleotides align to TRBD1. Looked up from germline, CDR1 is SGHTA and CDR2 is FQGTGA. The CDR3 totals 16 residues. Trimming took 5 bases from V and 3 from J; bases not matched to a gene: 6. The CDR3 sequence is CASSPKGTGGYNEQFF. The CDR3 coding sequence is TGTGCCAGCAGCCCGAAAGGGACAGGGGGCTACAATGAGCAGTTCTTC.

The rearrangement uses TRBV2 and TRBJ2-3; 7 positions match TRBD2. Trimming took 8 bases from V and 2 from J; bases not matched to a gene: 10. Germline CDR1 is SNHLY and CDR2 is FYNNEI. The CDR3 has 15 residues. The chain's CDR3 is CASGSGMGTTDTQYF. CDR3 bases: TGTGCCAGCGGGAGCGGGATGGGGACCACAGATACGCAGTATTTT.

This clone was picked up a small number of times. The chain carries TRBV6-5 and TRBJ1-5, with D possibly TRBD1 on 5 matching bases. The CDR3 extends over 11 amino acids. Germline CDR1 reads MNHEY; CDR2 reads SVGAGI. Trimming cost V 2 bases and J 10 bases, with 6 bases left between them. The CDR3 sequence: CASSYQGPQHF. CDR3 in DNA: TGTGCCAGCAGTTACCAGGGCCCCCAGCATTTT.

This clone was counted only a few times. The rearrangement uses TRBV9 and TRBJ2-5, with 12 bases lining up with TRBD2. The CDR3 extends over 17 amino acids. V lost 0 bases, J lost 5 bases, and 8 bases stayed unmatched. Germline-derived CDR1 and CDR2 are SGDLS and YYNGEE. Here the CDR3 DNA reads TGTGCCAGCAGCGTAGGGGCTAGCGGGGGGGCCATGGAGACCCAGTACTTC. Amino acids: CASSVGASGGAMETQYF. Using reference TRBV9 and TRBJ2-5 for the parts outside the CDR3, the full variable domain is DSGVTQTPKHLITATGQRVTLRCSPRSGDLSVYWYQQSLDQGLQFLIQYYNGEERAKGNILERFSAQQFPDLHSELNLSSLELGDSALYFCASSVGASGGAMETQYFGPGTRLLVL.

There are a few counts of this clone. V is TRBV7-9 and J is TRBJ2-5; D perhaps matches TRBD2 (5 bases). The V end was cut by 2 bases, the J end by 2 bases, with 9 bases between. The CDR3 runs 14 residues. Germline CDR1 and CDR2: SEHNR and FQNEAQ (reference sequence). DNA for the CDR3: TGTGCCAGCAGCTTATTAGCGATTCAAGAGACCCAGTACTTC. Protein product: CASSLLAIQETQYF.

This clone showed up just a few times. The rearrangement uses TRBV28 and TRBJ2-7, with 9 positions matching TRBD2. CDR1 is MDHEN, CDR2 SYDVKM, per germline. With V trimmed by 5 bases and J by 4 bases, 15 bases remained unmatched. The CDR3 spans 17 residues. The CDR3 region has the DNA TGTGCCAGCAGTGCACCCTTCCCTAGCGGGACGGGGTACGAGCAGTACTTC. This codes for CASSAPFPSGTGYEQYF. Together with reference TRBV28 and TRBJ2-7, the CDR3 gives the full variable domain: DVKVTQSSRYLVKRTGEKVFLECVQDMDHENMFWYRQDPGLGLRLIYFSYDVKMKEKGDIPEGYSVSREKKERFSLILESASTNQTSMYLCASSAPFPSGTGYEQYFGPGTRLTVT.

The chain recombines TRBV4-1 with TRBJ2-1; the match to TRBD1 covers 8 bases. Germline V lookup: CDR1 MGHRA, CDR2 YSYEKL. The V segment lost 3 bases and the J segment 6 bases; nucleotides outside the gene matches: 13. CDR3 length: 17 residues. The CDR3 DNA follows: TGCGCCAGCAGCCACAGCCGAAGGACAGGGTTTTTCAATGAGCAGTTCTTC. Its protein is CASSHSRRTGFFNEQFF.

This clone came up a few times. The rearrangement uses TRBV25-1 and TRBJ1-3; the D gene is possibly TRBD1 (5 bases). CDR3 length equals 14 residues. In germline, CDR1 is MGHDK, CDR2 SYGVNS. V was clipped by 0 bases and J by 10 bases, with 13 bases between them. The CDR3 DNA is TGTGCCAGCAGTGAATACGGGGGGGAAAGGACCATATATTTT. Amino acid sequence: CASSEYGGERTIYF.

The chain uses TRBV6-6 and TRBJ2-5, with TRBD2 identical over 9 bases. Per germline, CDR1 MNHNY and CDR2 SVGAGI (reference sequence). This CDR3 comprises 16 residues. The V segment lost 6 bases and the J segment 5 bases; nucleotides outside the gene matches: 13. In DNA form, the CDR3 reads TGTGCCAGCAGACCCACAGTGGCTAGCGGGAAGGAGACCCAGTACTTC. It specifies CASRPTVASGKETQYF.

This chain uses TRBV10-3 with TRBJ2-3; 8 bases are a match to TRBD2. The V and J ends lost 10 bases and 0 bases, in that order; junction bases with no gene match: 6. Germline lookup yields CDR1 ENHRY and CDR2 SYGVKD. The CDR3 sequence is 14 residues long. In DNA form, the CDR3 reads TGTGCCAACCAGCGGGGGTCTAGCACAGATACGCAGTATTTT. It is translated as CANQRGSSTDTQYF.

This clone has only a few counts. CDR3 nucleotide sequence: TGTGCCAGCAGCTTGGGCCCGACAACTTACGAGCAGTACTTC. Translated, it gives CASSLGPTTYEQYF. The rearrangement uses TRBV4-2 and TRBJ2-7; D unresolved. The CDR3 spans 14 residues. V was shortened by 5 bases and J by 4 bases, with 15 bases between the two germline ends. The germline V gene has CDR1 LGHNA and CDR2 YNFKEQ.

This clone was picked up a small number of times. The chain joins TRBV5-1 to TRBJ1-1, with 7 bases fitting TRBD1. The CDR3 length is 15 residues. CDR1 is SGHRS, CDR2 YFSETQ, per germline. The V segment lost 4 bases and the J segment 0 bases; nucleotides outside the gene matches: 6. CDR3 nucleotides: TGCGCCAGCAGCGCGAGACAGGGCGTGAACACTGAAGCTTTCTTT. The encoded protein is CASSARQGVNTEAFF.